This is a list of T cell receptor beta chains from one sample in a study of shared clonotypes between healthy human individuals. Using immunoSEQ multiplex PCR, the repertoire was profiled, and TCRdb retains in-frame clones only, with some absent. The sample records millions of clones, around nine tenths being singletons. Sequenced input: naive CD4+ T cells sorted from blood. The receptors here all came from a man between 18 and 35 years old in good health. Each CDR3 is given with its conserved first and last residue. Fields, in order: D gene, V gene, J gene, clone size, CDR3 length, CDR3 protein, CDR3 DNA. D genes are given only for firm matches. The size entry is marked missing in some rows and otherwise reads once, few, many or a size class.

>-|TRBV12-5|TRBJ2-7|-|12
CASGGGPYEQYF
TGTGCTAGTGGTGGGGGACCCTACGAGCAGTACTTC
>-|TRBV7-6|TRBJ2-6|-|16
CASSLVGSSGANVLTF
TGTGCCAGCAGCTTAGTAGGGAGCTCTGGGGCCAACGTCCTGACTTTC
>-|TRBV6-6|TRBJ1-3|-|14
CASSYGSSGNTIYF
TGTGCCAGCAGTTACGGGAGCTCTGGAAACACCATATATTTT
>-|TRBV10-1|TRBJ2-3|-|13
CASSEANPDTQYF
TGCGCCAGCAGTGAGGCCAACCCAGATACGCAGTATTTT
>-|TRBV18|TRBJ1-5|-|15
CASSPGVGENQPQHF
TGTGCCAGCTCACCGGGAGTTGGGGAGAATCAGCCCCAGCATTTT
>TRBD2|TRBV11-3|TRBJ2-3|-|14
CASSFGTSDGTQYF
TGTGCCAGCAGCTTCGGGACTAGCGATGGTACGCAGTATTTT
>-|TRBV7-9|TRBJ1-4|-|14
CASSLGATNEKLFF
TGTGCCAGCAGCTTAGGCGCAACTAATGAAAAACTGTTTTTT
>-|TRBV5-8|TRBJ2-1|-|16
CASSSGTASSYNEQFF
TGTGCCAGCAGCTCGGGGACCGCGAGCTCCTACAATGAGCAGTTCTTC
>-|TRBV11-3|TRBJ2-7|-|14
CASSVNRASYEQYF
TGTGCCAGCAGCGTAAACAGGGCTTCCTACGAGCAGTACTTC
>-|TRBV6-1|TRBJ1-6|few|13
CASRRGSYSPLHF
TGTGCCAGCAGAAGGGGTTCTTATTCACCCCTCCACTTT
>-|TRBV2|TRBJ1-2|-|15
CASTLFSGSGGGYTF
TGTGCCAGCACCCTCTTCTCGGGATCTGGTGGTGGCTACACCTTC
>-|TRBV9|TRBJ2-3|-|17
CASSVTPRGGDTDTQYF
TGTGCCAGCAGCGTAACCCCACGAGGGGGGGACACAGATACGCAGTATTTT
>-|TRBV14|TRBJ1-1|-|12
CASSQASPEAFF
TGTGCCAGCAGCCAAGCCAGCCCAGAAGCTTTCTTT
>-|TRBV23-1|TRBJ1-2|-|10
CASRWDGYTF
TGCGCCAGTAGATGGGACGGCTACACCTTC
>-|TRBV4-2|TRBJ1-2|-|12
CASSPDSGGYTF
TGTGCCAGCAGCCCGGACAGTGGTGGCTACACCTTC
>TRBD1|TRBV6-5|TRBJ2-4|-|13
CASTQTGTGIQYF
TGTGCCAGCACCCAGACCGGGACAGGGATTCAGTACTTC
>TRBD1|TRBV30|TRBJ1-2|-|17
CAWSKTGTGVFGYGYTF
TGTGCCTGGAGTAAAACCGGGACAGGGGTATTCGGCTATGGCTACACCTTC
>-|TRBV10-3|TRBJ1-5|-|15
CAISESGPSNQPQHF
TGTGCCATCAGTGAGTCGGGACCTAGCAATCAGCCCCAGCATTTT
>-|TRBV29-1|TRBJ1-1|few|13
CSVLRPMNTEAFF
TGCAGCGTTTTGCGACCCATGAACACTGAAGCTTTCTTT
>TRBD2|TRBV6-5|TRBJ2-7|-|15
CASSRGLAGAREQYF
TGTGCCAGCAGCCGGGGACTAGCGGGAGCGCGTGAGCAGTACTTC
>-|TRBV2|TRBJ1-1|few|13
CASSEESNTEAFF
TGTGCCAGCAGTGAAGAATCGAACACTGAAGCTTTCTTT
>-|TRBV5-1|TRBJ2-2|-|15
CASSSGVLGTGELFF
TGCGCCAGCAGCTCAGGGGTATTAGGGACCGGGGAGCTGTTTTTT
>-|TRBV7-9|TRBJ1-2|-|15
CASSLRRDIYDGYTF
TGTGCCAGCAGCTTACGGCGGGACATCTATGATGGCTACACCTTC
>-|TRBV7-6|TRBJ2-1|-|13
CASSLGLDNQQFF
TGTGCCAGCAGCTTAGGGCTGGACAATCAGCAGTTCTTC
>-|TRBV30|TRBJ2-7|-|12
CAWSVMGGEQYF
TGTGCCTGGAGTGTAATGGGCGGAGAGCAGTACTTC
>-|TRBV5-1|TRBJ2-2|-|17
CASVSGSGVVGTGELFF
TGCGCCAGCGTTTCCGGATCAGGGGTAGTGGGGACCGGGGAGCTGTTTTTT
>TRBD2|TRBV7-2|TRBJ2-3|-|17
CASSSLRLAGLTDTQYF
TGTGCCAGCAGCTCCCTACGACTAGCGGGGCTCACAGATACGCAGTATTTT
>-|TRBV6-1|TRBJ2-5|-|15
CASSIDDVGVETQYF
TGTGCCAGTTCCATTGACGATGTGGGGGTAGAGACCCAGTACTTC
>-|TRBV5-1|TRBJ1-6|-|15
CASSLTGQDNSPLHF
TGCGCCAGCAGCTTGACCGGACAAGATAATTCACCCCTCCACTTT